This T cell receptor beta chain was recorded in a study of vaccination and CD4 T cells after COVID-19. Trimming left V 0 bases short and J 0 bases short, with 8 bases between. Per the germline V gene, CDR1 is LNHNV and CDR2 is YYDKDF (reference sequence). The CDR3 has 16 amino acids. In this sample, this clonotype turned up a few times. Its antigen is unidentified. The assay that was used to sequence DNA from cultured CD4+ T cells was the Oncomine TCR Beta short-read assay. TCRdb recomputed calls from the PCR reads with MiXCR, one row per CDR3 protein. The table includes approximately 21,000 distinct CDR3 sequences, 43% detected once. Time point here: late sampling 161 to 241 days after vaccination in three convalescent patients. The treatment is: approximately nine-day PBMC culture with coronavirus spike peptide pools or control peptides (ViraFEST assay).

The chain recombines TRBV15 with TRBJ2-2; no clear D. The receptor's source is a human donor who had recovered from COVID-19. The sample was CD4+ T cells from blood, cultured in vitro, taken about 7 months after SARS-CoV-2 vaccination. The CDR3 protein is CATSRDIAANTGELFF. The CDR3 DNA reads TGTGCCACCAGCAGAGATATCGCCGCGAACACCGGGGAGCTGTTTTTT.